This T cell receptor beta chain was identified during a study of regulatory T cells in long-lasting Graves disease. As for time point: newly diagnosed GD, antithyroid drugs for less than 3 months. Isolated PBMC RNA provided the starting material for the TCR library. The EDTA tubes were filled with 8 to 9.5 milliliters of drawn peripheral blood. Construction of TCR beta libraries relied on iRepertoire HTBI primers and on Arm-PCR targeting CDR3 regions. In the study's own analysis: Across the samples, identification revealed around 65 TRBV and over 12 TRBJ segments. TCRdb redid the calling of the multiplex PCR reads with MiXCR, one entry per CDR3 protein. What appears here as the V and J calls and clone size reflects TCRdb's work, not the paper's. The profile shows about 620,000 distinct CDR3 sequences, roughly 16% of them singletons. The table lists this clonotype with many counts. The same data also went into a second study, on T cells in Graves' hyperthyroidism and ophthalmopathy. Turning to that study: A model of 13 V-J pairs discriminated ophthalmopathy from stable hyperthyroidism.

The TCR sequence derives from a woman in her 30s with Graves disease. Material: peripheral blood mononuclear cells (PBMCs), obtained at new diagnosis, from a patient treated with antithyroid drugs.

CDR3 in DNA: TGTGCCAGCAGTCCCGGTCCCCCCTTAGGGTACGAGCAGTACTTC. It encodes CASSPGPPLGYEQYF. The rearrangement uses TRBV2 and TRBJ2-7; no firm D call. Trimming shortened V by 5 bases and J by 4 bases, and 18 bases separated the two germline ends. This CDR3 is built from 15 residues. CDR1 is SNHLY, CDR2 FYNNEI, per germline.